These 13 T cell receptor beta chains share one sample of origin, sequenced in a study of T-cell reconstitution after alpha-beta-depleted transplantation in children. Unique molecular identifiers were incorporated when the TCRbeta library was constructed. Each CDR3 protein is one row after TCRdb ran MiXCR on the PCR reads. The table shows roughly 790,000 distinct CDR3 sequences, with 15% to 20% occurring only once. This sample comprised PBMCs, mostly from graft donor cells, obtained 360 days after TCRalphabeta/CD19-depleted stem cell transplant. Source of these receptors: a male patient younger than 18 who had a stem cell transplant for acute lymphoblastic leukemia, so the T cells may come from the graft donor.

This clonotype was counted a few times. V is TRBV4-1 and J is TRBJ2-2; TRBD1 aligns across 10 bases. The germline V gene has CDR1 MGHRA and CDR2 YSYEKL. The CDR3 runs to 17 residues. J gave up 3 bases and V 4 bases, and 8 bases lay outside the gene matches. CDR3 in DNA: TGCGCCAGCAGCCGACCGACAGGGGGCCCGGACACCGGGGAGCTGTTTTTT. Protein product: CASSRPTGGPDTGELFF.

The chain uses TRBV27 and TRBJ2-7, with 9 bases that match TRBD1. CDR3 length equals 15 residues. The J segment lost 6 bases and the V segment lost 6 bases, leaving 12 bases of the junction unmatched. Germline V gene lookup returns CDR1 MNHEY and CDR2 SMNVEV (reference sequence). The CDR3 sequence: CASRQGTGSPAEQYF. The CDR3 DNA reads as TGTGCCAGCAGACAAGGGACAGGGTCCCCTGCCGAGCAGTACTTC.

This clonotype was seen once. The chain joins TRBV12-3 or TRBV12-4 to TRBJ1-1; D gene uncertain. Trimming left V 3 bases short and J 4 bases short, with 6 bases between. This CDR3 contains 12 residues. CDR3 residues: CASSLAPTEAFF. CDR3 bases: TGTGCCAGCAGTTTGGCCCCCACTGAAGCTTTCTTT.

In its sample, this clonotype was seen a few times. This sequence joins TRBV11-2 and TRBJ2-1; TRBD2 matches at 8 bases. The CDR3 is 16 residues long. Unmatched junction bases numbered 4, after V lost 0 bases and J lost 3 bases. CDR1 is SGHAT and CDR2 is FQNNGV in the germline V gene. The CDR3 spells CASSLESGGYYNEQFF. Here the CDR3 DNA reads TGTGCCAGCAGCTTAGAGAGCGGGGGCTACTACAATGAGCAGTTCTTC.

The chain joins TRBV9 to TRBJ2-3; D gene uncertain. Germline CDR1 is SGDLS and CDR2 is YYNGEE. CDR3 length: 15 amino acids. V lost 3 bases to trimming and J lost 0 bases, with 11 bases between them. CDR3 amino acids: CASSAYRTSTDTQYF. CDR3 DNA: TGTGCCAGCAGCGCCTATCGCACTAGCACAGATACGCAGTATTTT.

This clonotype was recorded a few times. The CDR3 loop is CASSPPNGGRRTDTQYF. Here the CDR3 DNA reads TGTGCCAGCTCACCCCCAAATGGGGGTCGTCGCACAGATACGCAGTATTTT. The rearrangement links TRBV18 to TRBJ2-3, with D perhaps being TRBD1 or TRBD2 (5 bases each). V lost 3 bases, J lost 1 base, and 17 bases lay in between. Germline values: CDR1 KGHSH, CDR2 LQKENI. The CDR3 sequence is 17 residues long.

The V call is TRBV5-1, the J call TRBJ2-7; 7 nucleotides match TRBD2. Germline V CDR1 and CDR2: SGHRS, YFSETQ. This CDR3 is built from 15 residues. V lost 3 bases, J lost 2 bases, and 8 bases stayed unmatched. The CDR3 loop reads CASSSTVSGAYEQYF. The DNA for the CDR3 is TGCGCCAGCAGCTCTACAGTCAGCGGGGCCTACGAGCAGTACTTC.

This rearrangement joins TRBV20-1 to TRBJ2-1; D unresolved. Trimming left V 0 bases short and J 2 bases short, with 5 bases between. Looked up from germline, CDR1 is DFQATT and CDR2 is SNEGSKA (reference sequence). This CDR3 is 13 amino acids long. The CDR3 here is CSARDGTYNEQFF. CDR3 DNA: TGCAGTGCTAGAGACGGCACCTACAATGAGCAGTTCTTC.

The chain employs TRBV20-1 and TRBJ2-2, with TRBD1 as a possible D gene (6 bases). Germline V CDR1 and CDR2: DFQATT, SNEGSKA (reference sequence). Trimming stripped 1 base from V and 6 bases from J, with 15 bases between. This CDR3 region has 15 residues. This CDR3 reads CSARVRYRAAGELFF. CDR3 DNA: TGCAGTGCTAGAGTCCGATACAGGGCCGCCGGGGAGCTGTTTTTT.

This clonotype was counted many times. The chain combines TRBV29-1 with TRBJ2-7; 11 nucleotides align to TRBD1. Germline lookup yields CDR1 SQVTM and CDR2 ANQGSEA. The CDR3 sequence is 15 residues long. With 3 bases clipped from V and 6 bases from J, the junction kept 10 bases outside the gene matches. The CDR3 DNA reads as TGCAGCGTTGACGACCCCCGGACAGGGGGCTTCGAGCAGTACTTC. This encodes CSVDDPRTGGFEQYF.

This clonotype has ten or more counts. The chain couples TRBV9 to TRBJ2-1; D not resolved. The CDR3 extends over 14 amino acids. Trimming took off 0 bases at V and 6 bases at J, with 10 bases between the two ends. Per germline, CDR1 SGDLS and CDR2 YYNGEE. The CDR3 is CASSVARWGNEQFF. In DNA, the CDR3 is TGTGCCAGCAGCGTAGCTAGGTGGGGCAATGAGCAGTTCTTC. Variable domain in full (rest from reference TRBV9 and TRBJ2-1): DSGVTQTPKHLITATGQRVTLRCSPRSGDLSVYWYQQSLDQGLQFLIQYYNGEERAKGNILERFSAQQFPDLHSELNLSSLELGDSALYFCASSVARWGNEQFFGPGTRLTVL.

The chain employs TRBV6-5 and TRBJ1-2; D remains ambiguous. The CDR3 contains 13 residues. The germline V gene encodes CDR1 MNHEY and CDR2 SVGAGI. V was shortened by 2 bases and J by 4 bases, with 8 bases between the two germline ends. CDR3 amino acids: CASSYDTSYGYTF. CDR3 coding DNA: TGTGCCAGCAGTTACGACACCTCCTATGGCTACACCTTC.

This clonotype was found a few times. This chain uses TRBV11-2 with TRBJ2-1; 11 bases agree with TRBD2. There are 17 residues in the CDR3. Germline V CDR1 and CDR2: SGHAT, FQNNGV. The V and J ends lost 1 base and 8 bases, in that order; junction bases with no gene match: 10. The CDR3 protein is CASSLGLIAGGWDEQFF. The CDR3 nucleotides read TGTGCCAGCAGCTTAGGTCTAATAGCGGGAGGGTGGGATGAGCAGTTCTTC.